These 13 T cell receptor beta chains were all obtained from the same sample, sequenced in a study of OX40 agonist ivuxolimab in advanced cancers. Clones were read by immunoSEQ multiplex PCR, and TCRdb kept only the in-frame ones, dropping some. Among roughly 32,000 clones, 84% were seen once, and the ten largest hold around 20%. Material: CD4+ or CD8+ T cells sorted from blood, obtained in a trial of the OX40 agonist ivuxolimab. These receptors all stem from an adult with an advanced solid tumor such as melanoma, head and neck, liver or kidney cancer.

The chain links TRBV5-4 to TRBJ2-7; TRBD1 matches 11 bases. The CDR3 has 16 residues. V shed 4 bases and J 5 bases; nucleotides not matched to a gene: 11. Germline values: CDR1 SGHNT, CDR2 YYREEE (reference sequence). Here the CDR3 DNA reads TGTGCCAGCAGCCCAGGACCGGGACAGGGGGGGGACGAGCAGTACTTC. Translated, it gives CASSPGPGQGGDEQYF.

The chain links TRBV21-1 to TRBJ2-1; the table's D call, TRBD1, was not checked against the DNA. TRBV21-1 is designated a pseudogene. CDR3 length: 14 residues. CDR3: CASSPNRVYNEQFF. The CDR3 nucleotides are TGTGCCAGCAGCCCCAACAGGGTTTACAATGAGCAGTTCTTC.

The chain is built from TRBV5-6 and TRBJ2-3; D not certain. V dropped 2 bases and J dropped 0 bases, with 13 bases sitting between them. The CDR3 has 16 amino acids. The germline gives CDR1 SGHDT, CDR2 YYEEEE. CDR3 DNA: TGTGCCAGCAGCTTCCAGGTTGGGTTAAGCACAGATACGCAGTATTTT. It translates to CASSFQVGLSTDTQYF.

The rearrangement links TRBV14 to TRBJ2-7; 11 positions match TRBD2. The length of the CDR3 is 19 residues. V lost 0 bases and J lost 5; bases outside the gene matches: 15. Germline values: CDR1 SGHDN, CDR2 FVKESK. CDR3 DNA sequence: TGTGCCAGCAGCCAAGATCGGTGGGTGTTGACTAGCGGGACCGACGAGCAGTACTTC. It is translated as CASSQDRWVLTSGTDEQYF.

The chain joins TRBV7-3 to TRBJ2-2, with 7 bases aligning to TRBD1. The CDR3 contains 14 residues. The germline CDR1 and CDR2 sequences are SGHTA and FQGTGA. The junction had 2 bases not matched to a gene; V was cut back by 4 bases and J by 3 bases. Here the CDR3 DNA reads TGTGCCAGCAGCTGGGACAGTTACACCGGGGAGCTGTTTTTT. Its protein product is CASSWDSYTGELFF.

The J gene is TRBJ1-1, the V gene TRBV19, with D possibly TRBD1 on 5 matching bases. The CDR3 length is 15 residues. The germline gives CDR1 LNHDA, CDR2 SQIVND (reference sequence). Between the trimmed V and J ends, which lost 5 bases and 0 bases, there was a span of 13 bases. The CDR3 coding sequence is TGTGCCAGTAGTGCGGGGGGGGAAGTGAACACTGAAGCTTTCTTT. Translated, it gives CASSAGGEVNTEAFF. Complete variable domain (other parts from reference TRBV19 and TRBJ1-1): DGGITQSPKYLFRKEGQNVTLSCEQNLNHDAMYWYRQDPGQGLRLIYYSQIVNDFQKGDIAEGYSVSREKKESFPLTVTSAQKNPTAFYLCASSAGGEVNTEAFFGQGTRLTVV.

The rearrangement links TRBV5-1 to TRBJ2-7; a weak D match, TRBD1 (5 bases). CDR3 length: 13 residues. Trimming left V 3 bases short and J 1 base short, with 8 bases between. Germline-derived CDR1 and CDR2 are SGHRS and YFSETQ. CDR3 nucleotide sequence: TGCGCCAGCAGCTCTGACAGTTCCTACGAGCAGTACTTC. Translating gives CASSSDSSYEQYF. The full variable domain, in which reference TRBV5-1 and TRBJ2-7 provide the parts outside the CDR3, is KAGVTQTPRYLIKTRGQQVTLSCSPISGHRSVSWYQQTPGQGLQFLFEYFSETQRNKGNFPGRFSGRQFSNSRSEMNVSTLELGDSALYLCASSSDSSYEQYFGPGTRLTVT.

Relative to its sample, this clone is large. V usage is TRBV10-1 and J usage is TRBJ1-1; D remains ambiguous. The germline gives CDR1 WNHNN, CDR2 SYGVQD (reference sequence). The CDR3 has 12 residues. With 7 bases removed from V and 3 bases from J, the gap between germline ends came to 9 bases. In DNA, the CDR3 is TGCGCCAGCAAGGGTTTGGACACTGAAGCTTTCTTT. This gives the protein CASKGLDTEAFF.

The rearrangement uses TRBV5-4 and TRBJ1-2; a possible D gene is TRBD1 (6 bases). Germline V CDR1 and CDR2: SGHNT, YYREEE (reference sequence). V shed 3 bases and J shed 8 bases, with 11 bases lying between them. CDR3 length: 12 residues. The CDR3 region has the DNA TGTGCCAGCAGCTCTACAGGGAGCGGCTACACCTTC. As protein: CASSSTGSGYTF.

The chain combines TRBV20-1 with TRBJ2-7; D remains unclear. CDR3 size: 11 residues. In germline, CDR1 is DFQATT, CDR2 SNEGSKA (reference sequence). V shed 6 bases and J shed 2 bases, with 8 bases lying between them. The CDR3 coding sequence is TGCAGTGCGTCCGACCCCTACGAGCAGTACTTC. Its translation: CSASDPYEQYF.

The chain carries TRBV9 and TRBJ2-7; no definite D call. Trimming removed 4 bases at V and 6 bases at J, with 11 bases between. The CDR3 spans 12 residues. Germline-derived CDR1 and CDR2 are SGDLS and YYNGEE. The CDR3 reads CASSPARGEQYF. For the CDR3, the DNA is TGTGCCAGCAGCCCCGCCCGTGGCGAGCAGTACTTC.

The V and J genes are TRBV27 and TRBJ2-7; D unresolved. Trimming took 4 bases from V and 3 from J, leaving 16 bases between them. The germline gives CDR1 MNHEY, CDR2 SMNVEV (reference sequence). The CDR3 has 15 residues. DNA for the CDR3: TGTGCCAGCAGTTGGAAGTGGTCTTCCCGCTACGAGCAGTACTTC. Translation gives CASSWKWSSRYEQYF.

V gene TRBV9 combines with J gene TRBJ1-4; TRBD1 might be the D (5 bases). The germline V gene encodes CDR1 SGDLS and CDR2 YYNGEE. The CDR3 totals 14 residues. Trimming removed 3 bases at V and 10 bases at J, with 16 bases between. The DNA for the CDR3 is TGTGCCAGCAGCGGGGGGACCGCACGCCCAAAACTGTTTTTT. It yields the protein CASSGGTARPKLFF.